The T cell receptor (beta chain) described here comes from a study of patients and donors after allogeneic stem cell transplantation. TCRdb analysed the RT-PCR reads with MiXCR anew, one entry per CDR3 protein. The data contain some 960,000 distinct CDR3 sequences, roughly 17% of them singletons. The receptor was isolated from a human donor who was either an allogeneic HSCT recipient or a stem cell or donor lymphocyte infusion donor (not recorded which). It is not recorded whose cells these are; they may come from a transplant donor. The sample was blood, either unsorted or a sorted T cell fraction (not recorded which).

As DNA, the CDR3 is TGTGCCAGCAGCCAAGATGACAGGGGATCGGGGCACTACGAGCAGTACTTC. Its translation is CASSQDDRGSGHYEQYF. The chain employs TRBV3-1 and TRBJ2-7, with 8 bases identical to TRBD1. Looked up from germline, CDR1 is LGHDT and CDR2 is YNNKEL (reference sequence). CDR3 length: 17 residues. Germline trimming cut 0 bases from V and 3 bases from J; bases unmatched to any gene: 10.